This passage covers 17 T cell receptor beta chains from one sample sequenced in a study of Graves' ophthalmopathy and Graves' hyperthyroidism. Researchers took RNA transcripts and amplified TCR beta CDR3 regions from them. Second-round multiplex PCR followed a first-round RT-PCR using HTBI primers. TCRdb redid the calling of the multiplex PCR reads with MiXCR, one entry per CDR3 protein. Counted here are approximately 460,000 distinct CDR3 sequences, under 15% occurring once; the ten biggest clones make up approximately 9.8%. Sequencing was carried out using blood. All receptors derive from a woman aged 25 to 39 with Graves' ophthalmopathy.

This clonotype was detected ten times or more. This chain joins TRBV2 and TRBJ1-1; the D gene is possibly TRBD1 (5 bases). The V gene's germline CDR1 is SNHLY and CDR2 FYNNEI. V lost 6 bases, J lost 2 bases, and 13 bases lay in between. The CDR3 runs to 14 residues. In DNA, the CDR3 is TGTGCCAGCAGGGTAGGGCAGGGCAACACTGAAGCTTTCTTT. It specifies CASRVGQGNTEAFF.

This clonotype appeared many times. As DNA, the CDR3 is TGTGCCAGCAGTTACTCCCCGCCAAGGGGGGCACAGGAGACCCAGTACTTC. Protein: CASSYSPPRGAQETQYF. The chain is built from TRBV6-5 and TRBJ2-5; D possibly uses TRBD1 or TRBD2 (6 bases each). CDR1 MNHEY and CDR2 SVGAGI come from the germline V gene. V was cut by 0 bases and J by 5 bases, with 19 bases left in between. This CDR3 has 17 residues.

Ten or more counts support this clonotype. The chain uses TRBV7-2 and TRBJ1-1; 9 nucleotides match TRBD1. The CDR3 is 14 amino acids. With V trimmed by 5 bases and J by 6 bases, 7 bases remained unmatched. CDR1 and CDR2 from the germline V gene are SGHTA and FQGNSA. In DNA form, the CDR3 reads TGTGCCAGCAGCCGAGGGGACAGGGTCTCTGAAGCTTTCTTT. This gives the protein CASSRGDRVSEAFF.

Ten or more counts support this clonotype. The genes are TRBV4-1 and TRBJ1-5, with D possibly matching TRBD1 (5 bases). Deletions cut 8 bases from V and 2 bases from J, with 13 bases between. CDR3 length: 14 amino acids. In germline, CDR1 is MGHRA, CDR2 YSYEKL. The CDR3 spells CASARMGGNQPQHF. The CDR3 bases are TGCGCCAGCGCCCGTATGGGGGGCAATCAGCCCCAGCATTTT.

This clonotype appeared many times. V is TRBV28 and J is TRBJ2-7; TRBD1 or TRBD2 may be the D gene (5 bases each). The germline gives CDR1 MDHEN, CDR2 SYDVKM. V lost 2 bases and J lost 6, with 17 bases in between. The CDR3 covers 15 residues. The CDR3 region is CASSLGGIRVSEQYF. Written as DNA, the CDR3 is TGTGCCAGCAGTTTAGGGGGAATTAGGGTCTCCGAGCAGTACTTC.

The genes are TRBV10-3 and TRBJ1-5, with D hard to call. Trimming stripped 7 bases from V and 4 bases from J, with 11 bases between. Germline loops: CDR1 ENHRY, CDR2 SYGVKD. This CDR3 is 13 amino acids long. The CDR3 is CAITEGLNQPQHF. The CDR3 DNA reads TGTGCCATCACGGAAGGGCTAAATCAGCCCCAGCATTTT.

This clonotype was seen many times. The CDR3 DNA sequence: TGCAGTGCTAGAAGTTGGGCAGGGGCCGACACTGAAGCTTTCTTT. It yields the protein CSARSWAGADTEAFF. The rearrangement joins TRBV20-1 to TRBJ1-1, with D possibly being TRBD1 (6 bases). Germline V gene lookup returns CDR1 DFQATT and CDR2 SNEGSKA (reference sequence). The CDR3 is 15 amino acids. The V gene lost 2 bases and the J gene lost 3 bases, with 16 bases spanning the gap.

This clonotype occurred many times. The chain uses TRBV19 and TRBJ2-2; maybe TRBD1 (6 bases). CDR1 and CDR2 (germline): LNHDA, SQIVND (reference sequence). Trimming took off 6 bases at V and 6 bases at J, with 17 bases between the two ends. This CDR3 region has 15 residues. For the CDR3, the DNA is TGTGCCAGTAGGGACAGACTTCGGACTTCCGGGGAGCTGTTTTTT. Translated, it gives CASRDRLRTSGELFF.

This clonotype was observed many times. The CDR3 DNA sequence: TGTGCCAGCAGTTCGAGCCGGGGACAGTCATTCTATAGCAATCAGCCCCAGCATTTT. Its protein is CASSSSRGQSFYSNQPQHF. The rearrangement joins TRBV6-2 or TRBV6-3 to TRBJ1-5; 7 bases are shared with TRBD1. V lost 4 bases to trimming and J lost 0 bases; unmatched junction nucleotides: 15. Germline V gene data show CDR1 as MNHEY and CDR2 as SVGEGT. The CDR3 sequence is 19 residues long.

The V gene is TRBV5-1, the J gene TRBJ2-3; 14 bases are shared with TRBD2. Germline V CDR1 and CDR2: SGHRS, YFSETQ. This CDR3 is 18 amino acids long. The junction had 8 bases not matched to a gene; V was cut back by 0 bases and J by 5 bases. This CDR3 is CASSLAGTSGGLGDTQYF. DNA for the CDR3: TGCGCCAGCAGCTTGGCCGGGACTAGCGGGGGTTTGGGAGATACGCAGTATTTT.

This clonotype was recorded many times. V gene TRBV12-3 or TRBV12-4 combines with J gene TRBJ1-3; the D is unclear. V dropped 4 bases and J dropped 2 bases, with 9 bases sitting between them. The CDR3 spans 14 residues. The CDR3 is CASSSPGAGNTIYF. Here the CDR3 DNA reads TGTGCCAGCAGTTCACCCGGCGCTGGAAACACCATATATTTT.

This clonotype came up many times. The gene calls are TRBV19 and TRBJ1-1; no firm D call. V dropped 1 base and J dropped 3 bases, with 6 bases sitting between them. Looked up from germline, CDR1 is LNHDA and CDR2 is SQIVND (reference sequence). This CDR3 is 13 amino acids long. CDR3 sequence (DNA): TGTGCCAGTAGTATAGTCGGGGACACTGAAGCTTTCTTT. This encodes CASSIVGDTEAFF.

This clonotype was recorded a few times. V and J are TRBV18 and TRBJ1-1; TRBD1 agrees at 7 bases. The CDR3 has 14 amino acids. V trimming: 6 bases; J trimming: 8 bases; junction bases outside the gene matches: 12. The germline V gene has CDR1 KGHSH and CDR2 LQKENI. The chain's CDR3 is CASSQTGRAEEAFF. The DNA for the CDR3 is TGTGCCAGCTCGCAGACAGGGAGGGCTGAGGAAGCTTTCTTT. The whole variable domain, remainder taken from reference TRBV18 and TRBJ1-1, is NAGVMQNPRHLVRRRGQEARLRCSPMKGHSHVYWYRQLPEEGLKFMVYLQKENIIDESGMPKERFSAEFPKEGPSILRIQQVVRGDSAAYFCASSQTGRAEEAFFGQGTRLTVV.

This clonotype has a count of ten or more. V and J are TRBV3-1 and TRBJ2-5; 12 positions agree with TRBD2. There are 18 residues in the CDR3. Germline CDR1 is LGHDT and CDR2 is YNNKEL (reference sequence). V lost 1 base, J lost 4 bases, and 10 bases stayed unmatched. CDR3 DNA sequence: TGTGCCAGCAGCCAAGCGGTTGCTAGCGGGGGGGCCGTAGAGACCCAGTACTTC. Protein: CASSQAVASGGAVETQYF.

Notes on this clonotype: The conserved phenylalanine or tryptophan normally closing the CDR3 is absent here, so this likely arose from a read error. It is unclear where the CDR3 begins or ends on the DNA, so no DNA is shown, and the CDR3 is as TCRdb lists it. The chain has TRBV2 and TRBJ2-5; TRBD2 is the table's D call and was not checked against the DNA. Germline loops: CDR1 SNHLY, CDR2 FYNNEI. A total of 16 residues make up the CDR3, ends included. CDR3 protein: CASNLQRNAGGETQDY.

This clonotype came up many times. The chain uses TRBV15 and TRBJ2-7; tentatively, D is TRBD1 or TRBD2 (5 bases each). This CDR3 region has 15 residues. Trimming took off 5 bases at V and 2 bases at J, with 16 bases between the two ends. In germline, CDR1 is LNHNV, CDR2 YYDKDF (reference sequence). The CDR3 protein is CATSGSRGPAYEQYF. CDR3 DNA: TGTGCCACCAGCGGGTCCCGGGGACCGGCCTACGAGCAGTACTTC.

This clonotype has ten or more counts. The V and J genes are TRBV12-5 and TRBJ2-7; D gene unclear. The CDR3 contains 13 residues. V gave up 3 bases and J gave up 0 bases, with 6 bases separating them. CDR1 and CDR2 (germline): LGHNT, FRNRAP. The CDR3 coding sequence is TGTGCTAGTGGTTTCGGAATCTCCTACGAGCAGTACTTC. Amino acids: CASGFGISYEQYF. Full variable domain (missing parts from reference TRBV12-5 and TRBJ2-7): DARVTQTPRHKVTEMGQEVTMRCQPILGHNTVFWYRQTMMQGLELLAYFRNRAPLDDSGMPKDRFSAEMPDATLATLKIQPSEPRDSAVYFCASGFGISYEQYFGPGTRLTVT.